The clone carrying this T cell receptor beta chain was seen only a few times. Method: immunoSEQ multiplex PCR; TCRdb's copy keeps in-frame clones and lacks some. This table holds around 480,000 clones, roughly 88% found once. The CDR3 contains 11 residues. Germline values: CDR1 SGHVS, CDR2 FQNEAQ. V lost 5 bases, J lost 8 bases, and 6 bases lay in between. This entry is derived from a study of blood T cell repertoires in COVID-19. What was sequenced was peripheral blood. The receptor comes from a woman between 50 and 59 years old with COVID-19, enrolled during active disease. The rearrangement links TRBV7-8 to TRBJ1-4; no reliable D call. The CDR3 loop reads CASSPREKLFF. CDR3 sequence (DNA): TGTGCCAGCAGCCCCCGGGAAAAACTGTTTTTT. Filled out from reference TRBV7-8 and TRBJ1-4, the complete variable domain reads GAGVSQSPRYKVAKRGQDVALRCDPISGHVSLFWYQQALGQGPEFLTYFQNEAQLDKSGLPSDRFFAERPEGSVSTLKIQRTQQEDSAVYLCASSPREKLFFGSGTQLSVL.